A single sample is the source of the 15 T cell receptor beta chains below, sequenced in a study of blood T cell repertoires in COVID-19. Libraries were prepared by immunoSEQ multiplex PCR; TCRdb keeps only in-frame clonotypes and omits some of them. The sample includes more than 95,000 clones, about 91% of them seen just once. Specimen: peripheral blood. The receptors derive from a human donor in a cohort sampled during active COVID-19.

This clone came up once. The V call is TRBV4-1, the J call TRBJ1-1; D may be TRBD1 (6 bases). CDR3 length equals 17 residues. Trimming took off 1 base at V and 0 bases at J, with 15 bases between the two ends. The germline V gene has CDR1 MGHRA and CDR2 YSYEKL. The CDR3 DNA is TGCGCCAGCAGCCAAGCTACGGACAGCGTTATGAACACTGAAGCTTTCTTT. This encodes CASSQATDSVMNTEAFF.

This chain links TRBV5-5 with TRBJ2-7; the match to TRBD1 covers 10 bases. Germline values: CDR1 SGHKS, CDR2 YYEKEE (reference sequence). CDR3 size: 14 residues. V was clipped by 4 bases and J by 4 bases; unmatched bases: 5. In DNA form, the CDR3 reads TGTGCCAGCAGCCTCGGGACAGGGGTATACGAGCAGTACTTC. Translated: CASSLGTGVYEQYF.

The CDR3 nucleotides are TGTGCCAGCAGTGAACCCGGGACAGGAAATGAAAAACTGTTTTTT. Translated: CASSEPGTGNEKLFF. This chain uses TRBV6-1 with TRBJ1-4; 8 bases line up with TRBD1. The CDR3 contains 15 residues. Trimming removed 2 bases from V and 5 bases from J; junction bases left unmatched: 4. The germline V gene encodes CDR1 MNHNS and CDR2 SASEGT.

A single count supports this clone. The CDR3 spells CASSPSGNTDTQYF. The CDR3 coding sequence is TGTGCCAGCAGTCCCAGCGGGAACACAGATACGCAGTATTTT. The chain is built from TRBV2 and TRBJ2-3; 7 bases fit TRBD2. The CDR3 covers 14 residues. The germline CDR1 and CDR2 sequences are SNHLY and FYNNEI. J gave up 2 bases and V 5 bases, and 4 bases lay outside the gene matches.

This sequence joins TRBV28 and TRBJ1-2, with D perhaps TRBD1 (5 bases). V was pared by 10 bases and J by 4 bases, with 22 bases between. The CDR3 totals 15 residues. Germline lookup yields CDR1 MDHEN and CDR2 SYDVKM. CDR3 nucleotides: TGTGCCACCCACTCTTACGGAGGGGCTAGCTATGGCTACACCTTC. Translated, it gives CATHSYGGASYGYTF.

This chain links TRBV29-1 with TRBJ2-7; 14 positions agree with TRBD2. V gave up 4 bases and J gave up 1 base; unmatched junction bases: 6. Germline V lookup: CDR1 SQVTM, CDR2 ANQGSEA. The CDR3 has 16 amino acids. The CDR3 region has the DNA TGCAGCGTTGCGGGGACTAGCGGGGGCGATTCCTACGAGCAGTACTTC. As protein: CSVAGTSGGDSYEQYF.

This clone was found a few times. The CDR3 loop is CASSRERDTYNYGYTF. The CDR3 DNA is TGTGCCAGCAGCCGCGAAAGGGACACCTACAACTATGGCTACACCTTC. The chain is built from TRBV4-2 and TRBJ1-2, with D maybe TRBD1 (6 bases). This CDR3 contains 16 residues. V was shortened by 4 bases and J by 2 bases, with 17 bases between the two germline ends. CDR1 is LGHNA and CDR2 is YNFKEQ in the germline V gene.

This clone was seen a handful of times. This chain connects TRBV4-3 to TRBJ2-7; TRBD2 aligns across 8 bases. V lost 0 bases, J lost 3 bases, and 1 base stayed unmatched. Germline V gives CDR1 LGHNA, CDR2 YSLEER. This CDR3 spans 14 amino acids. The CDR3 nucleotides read TGCGCCAGCAGCCAAGAGCGGGGGGTCTACGAGCAGTACTTC. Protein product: CASSQERGVYEQYF.

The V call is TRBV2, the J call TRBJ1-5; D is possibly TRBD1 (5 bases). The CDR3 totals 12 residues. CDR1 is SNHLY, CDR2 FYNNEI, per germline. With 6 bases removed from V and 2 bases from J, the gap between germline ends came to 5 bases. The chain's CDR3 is CASRQGNQPQHF. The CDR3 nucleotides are TGTGCCAGCAGACAGGGCAATCAGCCCCAGCATTTT.

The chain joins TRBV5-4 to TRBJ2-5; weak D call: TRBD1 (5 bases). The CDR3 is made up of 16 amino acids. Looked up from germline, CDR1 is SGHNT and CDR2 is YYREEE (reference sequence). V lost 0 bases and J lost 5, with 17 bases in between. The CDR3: CASSLVTNQGGETQYF. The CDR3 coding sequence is TGTGCCAGCAGCTTGGTTACTAATCAGGGTGGGGAGACCCAGTACTTC.

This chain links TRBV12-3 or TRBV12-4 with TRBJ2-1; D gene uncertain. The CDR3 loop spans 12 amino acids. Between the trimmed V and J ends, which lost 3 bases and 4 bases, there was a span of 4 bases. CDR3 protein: CASSFNYNEQFF. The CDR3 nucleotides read TGTGCCAGCAGTTTCAATTACAATGAGCAGTTCTTC.

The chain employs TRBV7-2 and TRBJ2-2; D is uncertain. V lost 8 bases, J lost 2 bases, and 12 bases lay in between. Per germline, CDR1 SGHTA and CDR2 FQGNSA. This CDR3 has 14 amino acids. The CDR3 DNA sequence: TGTGCCAGCGGCTACAGAGATAACACCGGGGAGCTGTTTTTT. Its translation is CASGYRDNTGELFF. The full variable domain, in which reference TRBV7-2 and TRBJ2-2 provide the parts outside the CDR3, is GAGVSQSPSNKVTEKGKDVELRCDPISGHTALYWYRQSLGQGLEFLIYFQGNSAPDKSGLPSDRFSAERTGGSVSTLTIQRTQQEDSAVYLCASGYRDNTGELFFGEGSRLTVL.

CDR3 in DNA: TGTGCCAGCAGCCTAGCTTTGCGGGGGGCCCGCTCCTACGAGCAGTACTTC. Translating it yields CASSLALRGARSYEQYF. The chain links TRBV5-6 to TRBJ2-7, with TRBD2 identical over 8 bases. Trimming at V came to 4 bases and at J to 0 bases, leaving 12 bases not matched to a gene. The germline CDR1 and CDR2 sequences are SGHDT and YYEEEE. There are 17 residues in the CDR3.

DNA for the CDR3: TGTGCCAGTAGCCCGGGAGGGGGTGGGACAGATACGCAGTATTTT. This codes for CASSPGGGGTDTQYF. The rearrangement links TRBV19 to TRBJ2-3; the match to TRBD2 covers 8 bases. The V gene's germline CDR1 is LNHDA and CDR2 SQIVND (reference sequence). The CDR3 totals 15 residues. The V segment lost 6 bases and the J segment 3 bases; nucleotides outside the gene matches: 8.

DNA of the CDR3: TGCGCCAGCAGCTTGGGGGACTACCTGGCCACTGAAGCTTTCTTT. Translated: CASSLGDYLATEAFF. The chain couples TRBV5-1 to TRBJ1-1; weak D call: TRBD1 (5 bases). The ends were cut back, 0 bases at V and 4 bases at J, with 13 bases in the middle. This CDR3 comprises 15 residues. Germline CDR1 SGHRS, CDR2 YFSETQ.